This TCR beta chain is drawn from a study of molecular identifiers for immune sequencing clone quantification. General study findings and limits: Researchers reportedly could pick up spiked Jurkat TCR RNA from one cell mixed into some 1 million naive cells.

Germline V lookup: CDR1 PRHDT, CDR2 FYEKMQ (reference sequence). Trimming took 6 bases from V and 1 from J, leaving 8 bases between them. CDR3 length: 13 residues. Previously described methods and listed TCR primers were used for bulk TCR libraries. One entry per CDR3 protein, called by TCRdb with MiXCR from the PCR reads. This sample yields about 40,000 distinct CDR3 sequences, of which roughly a fifth are seen a single time; approximately 1.2% belongs to the top ten. Source material for naive CD8 libraries was roughly 18,000 to 1,000,000 sorted cells, with 10%, 30% or 50% RNA. As CD8+CD4-CCR7+CD45RA+ cells, naive CD8 T cells were sorted. This clonotype came up many times. Its antigen is not known.

Sequenced sample: naive CD8+ T cells from blood, with Jurkat cell RNA spiked in. Subset reported: FACS-sorted CD8+CD4-CCR7+CD45RA+ naive T cells. V and J are TRBV13 and TRBJ2-3; D is uncertain. The receptor was derived from a human donor in good health. Some libraries in this study had Jurkat cell RNA spiked in. The CDR3: CASSRSRTDTQYF. The CDR3 coding sequence is TGTGCCAGCAGTCGTTCCCGCACAGATACGCAGTATTTT.